Below, 2 T cell receptor beta chains from the same sample are listed, as sequenced in a study of cytomegalovirus exposure and HLA in healthy donors. PCR employed 60 Vbeta and 13 Jbeta primers. Measured with immunoSEQ multiplex PCR; TCRdb has only the in-frame clones, and not every one. Among around 140,000 clones, approximately 77% were seen once, and the ten largest hold more than 1.1%. The sequencing input was PBMCs. Receptors were obtained from a woman between 40 and 55 years old in good health and CMV-seronegative.

The chain recombines TRBV11-2 with TRBJ1-1; 9 bases agree with TRBD1. Germline assignment: CDR1 SGHAT and CDR2 FQNNGV. Trimming removed 6 bases from V and 5 bases from J; junction bases left unmatched: 7. The CDR3 has 14 residues. The CDR3 region is CASSITGGGTEAFF. CDR3 nucleotide sequence: TGTGCCAGCAGTATAACAGGGGGCGGAACTGAAGCTTTCTTT.

The V call is TRBV18, the J call TRBJ2-7; TRBD1 aligns across 9 bases. Germline V lookup: CDR1 KGHSH, CDR2 LQKENI. This CDR3 has 16 amino acids. The V segment lost 6 bases and the J segment 0 bases; nucleotides outside the gene matches: 9. The CDR3 region has the DNA TGTGCCAGCTCCTCACAGGGGGCGCAGGTCTCCTACGAGCAGTACTTC. It encodes CASSSQGAQVSYEQYF.